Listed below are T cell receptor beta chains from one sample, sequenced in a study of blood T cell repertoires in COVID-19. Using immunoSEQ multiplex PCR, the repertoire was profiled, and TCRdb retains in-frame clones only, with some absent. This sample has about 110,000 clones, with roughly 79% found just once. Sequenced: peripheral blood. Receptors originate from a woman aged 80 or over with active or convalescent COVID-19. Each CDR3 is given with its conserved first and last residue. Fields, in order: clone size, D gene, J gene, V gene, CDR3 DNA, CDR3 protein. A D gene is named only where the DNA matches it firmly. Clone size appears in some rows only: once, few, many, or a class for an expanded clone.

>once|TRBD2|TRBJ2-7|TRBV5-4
TGTGCCAGCAGCCTAGCGGGACCGCCCTACGAGCAGTACTTC
CASSLAGPPYEQYF
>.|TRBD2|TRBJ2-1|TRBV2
TGTGCCAGCAAGTTTAGCGGGAGCTCCTACAATGAGCAGTTCTTC
CASKFSGSSYNEQFF
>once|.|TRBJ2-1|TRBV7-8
TGTGCCAGCAGCTTTGGTGGGGGGAGCTCCTACAATGAGCAGTTCTTC
CASSFGGGSSYNEQFF
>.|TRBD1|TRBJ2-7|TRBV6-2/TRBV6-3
TGTGCCAGCAGTTACTCGAGATTCTCCGGGACAGGGGGATACGAGCAGTACTTC
CASSYSRFSGTGGYEQYF
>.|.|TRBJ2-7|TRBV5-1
TGCGCCAGCAGCTTGGCATCGGGATCCAACGAGCAGTACTTC
CASSLASGSNEQYF
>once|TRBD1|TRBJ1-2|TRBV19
TGTGCCAGTAGTACAACAGGGGGTCCCAACTATGGCTACACCTTC
CASSTTGGPNYGYTF
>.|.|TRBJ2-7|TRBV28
TGTGCCAGCAGCTCACCCGGGGTCAGGTACTCCTACGAGCAGTACTTC
CASSSPGVRYSYEQYF
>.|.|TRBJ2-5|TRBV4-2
TGTGCCAGCAGCCAAGCGGTTACAGCGGAGCGACGGCCAGAGACCCAGTACTTC
CASSQAVTAERRPETQYF
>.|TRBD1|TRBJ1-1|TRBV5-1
TGCGCCAGCAGCTTGGAGGGACAGGGAGGCACTGAAGCTTTCTTT
CASSLEGQGGTEAFF
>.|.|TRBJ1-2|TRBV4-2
TGTGCCAGCAGCCAAGCGGCAGGGTATGACTATGGCTACACCTTC
CASSQAAGYDYGYTF
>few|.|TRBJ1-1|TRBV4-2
TGTGCCAGCAGCCAGAATTACCAGGGAGCTTTCTTT
CASSQNYQGAFF
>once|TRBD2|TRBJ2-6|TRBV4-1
TGCGCCAGCAGCTACAGACCGGGACTAGCTGTCTCTGGGGCCAACGTCCTGACTTTC
CASSYRPGLAVSGANVLTF
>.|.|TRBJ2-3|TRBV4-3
TGCGCCAGCAGCCAAGAAGGTCTAGCGCAAAGCACAGATACGCAGTATTTT
CASSQEGLAQSTDTQYF
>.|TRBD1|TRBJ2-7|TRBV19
TGTGCCAGTAGTTCCTGGACAGGGCCCACCTACGAGCAGTACTTC
CASSSWTGPTYEQYF
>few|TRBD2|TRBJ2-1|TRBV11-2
TGTGCCAGCAGAGTTACTAGCGGCCCCTCCTACAATGAGCAGTTCTTC
CASRVTSGPSYNEQFF
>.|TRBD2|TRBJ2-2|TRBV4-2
TGTGCCAGCAGCCAGGTCAGCGGGAGGGGTACCGGGGAGCTGTTTTTT
CASSQVSGRGTGELFF
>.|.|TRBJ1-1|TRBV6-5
TGTGCCGCAGCGCAGAGAGCCGACACTGAAGCTTTCTTT
CAAAQRADTEAFF
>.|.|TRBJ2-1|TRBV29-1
TGCAGCGTTGAAAATCAAAGGGGTGTCGATGAGCAGTTCTTC
CSVENQRGVDEQFF
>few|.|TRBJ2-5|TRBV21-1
TGTGCCAGCAGCAATCACCCCTCAGCGGGAGTGCCCCCGTACCAAGAGACCCAGTACTTC
CASSNHPSAGVPPYQETQYF
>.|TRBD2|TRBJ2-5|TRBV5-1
TGCGCCAGCAGCCTCACCTTAGCGGGAGAGGGGGAGACCCAGTACTTC
CASSLTLAGEGETQYF
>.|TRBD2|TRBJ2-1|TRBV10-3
TGTGCCATCAGTGAGGCGGGAGGCTCCTACAATGAGCAGTTCTTC
CAISEAGGSYNEQFF
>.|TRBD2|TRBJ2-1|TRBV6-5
TGTGCCAGCAGTTACTTATATAGCGGGAGGGCCGAATCGAGGTTCTTC
CASSYLYSGRAESRFF
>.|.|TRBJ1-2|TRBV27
TGTGCCAGCAGTTTCTTCACAGGGTACGGCTACACCTTC
CASSFFTGYGYTF
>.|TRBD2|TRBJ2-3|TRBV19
TGTGCCAGTAGGCGGGGGGGCACAGATACGCAGTATTTT
CASRRGGTDTQYF
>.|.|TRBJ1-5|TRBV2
TGTGCCAGCAGTATTGGGGCCCTGGGCCAGCCCCAGCATTTT
CASSIGALGQPQHF
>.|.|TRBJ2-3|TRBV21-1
TGTGCCAGCAGCAAAGAGGCGGGAGGTTACCCTAGCACAGATACGCAGTATTTT
CASSKEAGGYPSTDTQYF